The T cell receptor (beta chain) under discussion was sequenced for a study of cytomegalovirus exposure and HLA in healthy donors. The protocol was immunoSEQ multiplex PCR, while the TCRdb copy is restricted to in-frame clones and leaves out a portion. In the table there are around 150,000 clones, 85% to 90% of which are singletons. Note on this clone: Its cognate antigen is unknown.

The CDR3 is made up of 12 amino acids. Germline V gene lookup returns CDR1 SQVTM and CDR2 ANQGSEA. The ends were cut back, 7 bases at V and 5 bases at J, with 14 bases in the middle. General study points: There were over 150 TCR beta chains listed as cytomegalovirus-associated.

The sample consisted of PBMCs. This TCR was recovered from a woman aged 18-29 years in good health and CMV-seropositive. The gene calls are TRBV29-1 and TRBJ2-5, with TRBD2 as a possible D gene (5 bases). In DNA, the CDR3 is TGCAGCGCCGTACTAGTTGGGGAGACCCAGTACTTC. Its protein product is CSAVLVGETQYF. The whole variable domain, remainder taken from reference TRBV29-1 and TRBJ2-5, is SAVISQKPSRDICQRGTSLTIQCQVDSQVTMMFWYRQQPGQSLTLIATANQGSEATYESGFVIDKFPISRPNLTFSTLTVSNMSPEDSSIYLCSAVLVGETQYFGPGTRLLVL.